Only a few counts were recorded for the clone carrying this TCR beta chain. Its antigen is currently unknown. The data were obtained in a study of molecular identifiers for immune sequencing clone quantification. TCRdb reanalysed the PCR reads using MiXCR and keeps one entry per CDR3 protein. The data show approximately 590,000 distinct CDR3 sequences, with 25% seen just once and about 0.81% held by the top ten. Germline CDR1 reads PRHDT; CDR2 reads FYEKMQ (reference sequence). V dropped 4 bases and J dropped 2; count of bases not matched to a gene: 5. The CDR3 has 16 amino acids. The authors sorted naive CD8 T cells as CD8+CD4-CCR7+CD45RA+. General observations from the study: Highly expanded clone sizes could be underestimated by identical TCR molecules that share a barcode.

The sequenced sample was naive CD8+ T cells from blood, with Jurkat cell RNA spiked in. Subset noted: FACS-sorted CD8+CD4-CCR7+CD45RA+ naive T cells. V is TRBV13 and J is TRBJ2-3; 11 nucleotides align to TRBD2. This receptor was identified in a human donor in good health. Some libraries in this study had Jurkat cell RNA spiked in. The CDR3: CASSSATSGDTDTQYF. The CDR3 DNA sequence: TGTGCCAGCAGCTCCGCGACTAGCGGGGACACAGATACGCAGTATTTT.